This entry lists 3 T cell receptor beta chains sequenced from one sample in a study of graft-versus-host responses after intestinal transplantation. Their antigens remain unidentified. Clones were sequenced by immunoSEQ multiplex PCR, and TCRdb holds only the in-frame ones, with some missing. The repertoire holds about 92,000 clones, with over 80% as singletons. This specimen was unstimulated CD8+ T cells sorted from spleen or lymph node cells, taken before intestinal transplant. The receptors stem from a human donor who received an intestinal transplant.

V usage is TRBV7-3 and J usage is TRBJ2-5; TRBD2 agrees at 9 bases. The CDR3 has 16 residues. The germline gives CDR1 SGHTA, CDR2 FQGTGA. V gave up 5 bases and J gave up 2 bases; unmatched junction bases: 9. The CDR3 sequence: CASSPGGGAIQETQYF. DNA for the CDR3: TGTGCCAGCAGCCCAGGCGGGGGGGCAATACAAGAGACCCAGTACTTC.

This chain links TRBV19 with TRBJ2-7, with 7 bases identical to TRBD2. The CDR3 is 14 residues long. Germline loops: CDR1 LNHDA, CDR2 SQIVND (reference sequence). The ends lost 0 bases at V and 4 bases at J; junction bases unmatched: 3. CDR3 amino acids: CASSIDGGEYEQYF. For the CDR3, the DNA is TGTGCCAGTAGTATAGATGGGGGGGAGTACGAGCAGTACTTC.

This clone appeared a single time. The CDR3 loop is CASSHRDISYEQYF. CDR3 DNA sequence: TGCGCCAGCAGCCACCGGGACATCTCCTACGAGCAGTACTTC. The chain has TRBV4-1 and TRBJ2-7; D possibly corresponds to TRBD1 (6 bases). Germline V CDR1 and CDR2: MGHRA, YSYEKL. This CDR3 region has 14 residues. The V end was cut by 3 bases, the J end by 0 bases, with 9 bases between.